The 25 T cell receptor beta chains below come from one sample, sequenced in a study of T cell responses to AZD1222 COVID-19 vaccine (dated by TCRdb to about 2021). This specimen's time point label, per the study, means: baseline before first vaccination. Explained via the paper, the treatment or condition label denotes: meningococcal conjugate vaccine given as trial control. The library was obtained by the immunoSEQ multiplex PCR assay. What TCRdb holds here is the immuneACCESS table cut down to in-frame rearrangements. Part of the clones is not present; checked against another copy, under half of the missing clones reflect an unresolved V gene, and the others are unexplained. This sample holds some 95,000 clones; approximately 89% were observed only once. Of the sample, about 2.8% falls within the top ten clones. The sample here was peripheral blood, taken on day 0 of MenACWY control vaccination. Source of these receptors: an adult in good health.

The CDR3 is CASSSTVSNQPQHF. In nucleotides, the CDR3 is TGTGCCAGCAGTTCGACGGTTAGCAATCAGCCCCAGCATTTT. This chain connects TRBV27 to TRBJ1-5; D gene uncertain. The length of the CDR3 is 14 residues. The germline CDR1 and CDR2 sequences are MNHEY and SMNVEV (reference sequence). Trimming pared 4 bases from V and 0 bases from J, leaving 7 bases between.

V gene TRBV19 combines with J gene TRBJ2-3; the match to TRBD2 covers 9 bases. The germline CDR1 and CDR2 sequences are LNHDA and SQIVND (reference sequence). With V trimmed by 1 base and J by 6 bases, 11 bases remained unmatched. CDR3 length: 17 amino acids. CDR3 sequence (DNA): TGTGCCAGTAGTATAGGAGTAGCGGGGGCCCGCGGGGATACGCAGTATTTT. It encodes CASSIGVAGARGDTQYF. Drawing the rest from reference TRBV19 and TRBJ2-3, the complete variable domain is DGGITQSPKYLFRKEGQNVTLSCEQNLNHDAMYWYRQDPGQGLRLIYYSQIVNDFQKGDIAEGYSVSREKKESFPLTVTSAQKNPTAFYLCASSIGVAGARGDTQYFGPGTRLTVL.

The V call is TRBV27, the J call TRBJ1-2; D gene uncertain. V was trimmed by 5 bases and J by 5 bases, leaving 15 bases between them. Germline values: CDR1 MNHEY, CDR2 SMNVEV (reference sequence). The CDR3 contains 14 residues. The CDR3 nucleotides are TGTGCCAGCAGTCCCCGTCCCTTCGGTTATGGCTACACCTTC. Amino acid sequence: CASSPRPFGYGYTF.

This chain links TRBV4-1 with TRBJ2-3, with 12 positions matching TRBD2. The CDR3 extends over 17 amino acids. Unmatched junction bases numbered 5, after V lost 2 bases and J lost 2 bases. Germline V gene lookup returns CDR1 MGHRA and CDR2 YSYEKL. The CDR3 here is CASSQSSGGVFTDTQYF. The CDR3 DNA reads TGCGCCAGCAGCCAATCTAGCGGGGGGGTTTTCACAGATACGCAGTATTTT.

CDR3 in DNA: TGTGCCAGCAGCCAGGACTACCCAGATACGCAGTATTTT. Translated: CASSQDYPDTQYF. The chain uses TRBV5-4 and TRBJ2-3, with D perhaps TRBD2 (6 bases). The CDR3 length is 13 residues. CDR1 is SGHNT, CDR2 YYREEE, per germline (reference sequence). Trimming stripped 4 bases from V and 4 bases from J, with 10 bases between.

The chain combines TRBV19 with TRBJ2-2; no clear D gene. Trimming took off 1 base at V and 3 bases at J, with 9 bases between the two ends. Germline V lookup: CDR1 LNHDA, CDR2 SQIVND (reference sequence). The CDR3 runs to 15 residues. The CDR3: CASSIVGPYTGELFF. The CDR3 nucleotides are TGTGCCAGTAGTATAGTAGGGCCTTACACCGGGGAGCTGTTTTTT.

The CDR3 is CASSLTGQLTDTQYF. CDR3 DNA: TGTGCCAGCAGCTTAACAGGTCAGCTCACAGATACGCAGTATTTT. V is TRBV7-3 and J is TRBJ2-3, with no clear D. This CDR3 comprises 15 residues. The ends were cut back, 0 bases at V and 2 bases at J, with 9 bases in the middle. Germline-derived CDR1 and CDR2 are SGHTA and FQGTGA.

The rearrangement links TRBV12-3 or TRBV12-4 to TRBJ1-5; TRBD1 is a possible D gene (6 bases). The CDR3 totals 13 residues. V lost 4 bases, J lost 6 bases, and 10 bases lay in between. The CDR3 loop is CASSSADSQPQHF. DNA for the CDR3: TGTGCCAGCAGTTCCGCGGACAGTCAGCCCCAGCATTTT.

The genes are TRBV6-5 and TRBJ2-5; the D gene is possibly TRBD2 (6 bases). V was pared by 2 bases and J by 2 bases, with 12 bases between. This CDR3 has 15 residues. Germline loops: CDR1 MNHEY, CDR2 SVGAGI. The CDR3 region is CASSYGRGLQETQYF. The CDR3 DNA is TGTGCCAGCAGTTACGGGCGGGGCCTTCAAGAGACCCAGTACTTC.

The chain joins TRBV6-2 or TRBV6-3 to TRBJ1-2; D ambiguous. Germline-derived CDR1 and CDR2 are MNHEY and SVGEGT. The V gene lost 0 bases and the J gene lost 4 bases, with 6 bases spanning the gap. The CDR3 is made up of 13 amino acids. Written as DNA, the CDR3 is TGTGCCAGCAGTTACTCGGCGGGCTATGGCTACACCTTC. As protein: CASSYSAGYGYTF.

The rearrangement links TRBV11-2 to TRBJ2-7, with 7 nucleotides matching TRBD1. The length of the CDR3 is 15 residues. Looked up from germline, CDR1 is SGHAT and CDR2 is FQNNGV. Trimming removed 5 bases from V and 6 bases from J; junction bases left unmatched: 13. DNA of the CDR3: TGTGCCAGCAGCCCCCCGGGCAGGGGGAGTAGCGAGCAGTACTTC. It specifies CASSPPGRGSSEQYF.

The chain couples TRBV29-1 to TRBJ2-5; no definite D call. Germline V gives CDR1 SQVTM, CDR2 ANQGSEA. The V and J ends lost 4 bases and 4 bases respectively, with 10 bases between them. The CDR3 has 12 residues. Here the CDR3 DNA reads TGCAGCGTTGGAGCTAAGCGAGAGACCCAGTACTTC. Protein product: CSVGAKRETQYF. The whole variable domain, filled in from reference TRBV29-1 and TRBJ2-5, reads SAVISQKPSRDICQRGTSLTIQCQVDSQVTMMFWYRQQPGQSLTLIATANQGSEATYESGFVIDKFPISRPNLTFSTLTVSNMSPEDSSIYLCSVGAKRETQYFGPGTRLLVL.

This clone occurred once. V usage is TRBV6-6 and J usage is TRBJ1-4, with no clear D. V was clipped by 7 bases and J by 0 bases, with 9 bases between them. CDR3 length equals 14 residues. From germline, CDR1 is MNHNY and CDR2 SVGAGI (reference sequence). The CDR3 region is CASTPRATNEKLFF. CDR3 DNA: TGTGCCAGCACGCCGAGGGCAACTAATGAAAAACTGTTTTTT.

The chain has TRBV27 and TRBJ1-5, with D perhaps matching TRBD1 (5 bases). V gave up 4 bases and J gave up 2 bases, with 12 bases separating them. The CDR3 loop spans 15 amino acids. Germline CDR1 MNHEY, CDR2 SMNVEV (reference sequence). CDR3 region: CASSSEGLGNQPQHF. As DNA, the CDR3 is TGTGCCAGCAGTTCGGAGGGGTTGGGCAATCAGCCCCAGCATTTT.

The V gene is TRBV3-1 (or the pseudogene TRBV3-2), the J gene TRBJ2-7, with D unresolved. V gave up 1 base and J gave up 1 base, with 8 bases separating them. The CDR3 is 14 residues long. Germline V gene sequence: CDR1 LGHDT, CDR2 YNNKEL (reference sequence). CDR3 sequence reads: CASSQVSLSYEQYF. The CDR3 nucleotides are TGTGCCAGCAGCCAAGTTTCACTATCCTACGAGCAGTACTTC.

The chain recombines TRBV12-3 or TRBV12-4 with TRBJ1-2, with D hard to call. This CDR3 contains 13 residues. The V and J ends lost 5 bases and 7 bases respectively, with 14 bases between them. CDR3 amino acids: CASSENTRAGYTF. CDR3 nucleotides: TGTGCCAGCAGTGAAAACACCCGGGCTGGCTACACCTTC.

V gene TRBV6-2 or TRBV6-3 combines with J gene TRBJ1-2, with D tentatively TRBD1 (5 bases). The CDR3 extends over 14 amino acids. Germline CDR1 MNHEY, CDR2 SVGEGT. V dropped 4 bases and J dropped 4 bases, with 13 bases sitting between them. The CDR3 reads CASSSQGVGYGYTF. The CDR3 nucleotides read TGTGCCAGCAGTTCCCAAGGGGTCGGCTATGGCTACACCTTC.

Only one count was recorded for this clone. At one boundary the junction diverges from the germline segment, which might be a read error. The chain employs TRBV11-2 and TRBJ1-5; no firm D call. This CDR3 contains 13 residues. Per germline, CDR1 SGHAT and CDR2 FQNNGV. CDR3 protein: CASSPKSTQPQHF. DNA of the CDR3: TGTGCCAGCAGCCCGAAGAGCACTCAGCCCCAGCATTTT.

The CDR3 DNA reads TGTGCCAGCAGCTTAGGGTCCGATGTTGGGGAGCAGTACTTC. It translates to CASSLGSDVGEQYF. The gene calls are TRBV7-2 and TRBJ2-7; D is unclear. The germline gives CDR1 SGHTA, CDR2 FQGNSA. There are 14 residues in the CDR3. The V end was cut by 1 base, the J end by 7 bases, with 14 bases between.

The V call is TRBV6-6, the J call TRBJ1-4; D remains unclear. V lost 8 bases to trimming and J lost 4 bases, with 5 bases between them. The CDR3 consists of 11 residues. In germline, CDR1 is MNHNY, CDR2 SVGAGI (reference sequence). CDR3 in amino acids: CASQVNEKLFF. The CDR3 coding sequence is TGTGCCAGCCAAGTTAATGAAAAACTGTTTTTT.

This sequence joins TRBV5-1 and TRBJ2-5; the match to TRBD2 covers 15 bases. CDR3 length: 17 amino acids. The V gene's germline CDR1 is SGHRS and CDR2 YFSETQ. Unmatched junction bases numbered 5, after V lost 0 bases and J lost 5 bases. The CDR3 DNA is TGCGCCAGCAGCTTGGGGACTAGCGGGGGGGCTCACGAGACCCAGTACTTC. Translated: CASSLGTSGGAHETQYF.

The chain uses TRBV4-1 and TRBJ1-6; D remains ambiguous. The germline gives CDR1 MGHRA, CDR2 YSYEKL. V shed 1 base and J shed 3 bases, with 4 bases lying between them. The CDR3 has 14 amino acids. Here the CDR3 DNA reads TGCGCCAGCAGCCAAGGAGGCTATAATTCACCCCTCCACTTT. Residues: CASSQGGYNSPLHF.

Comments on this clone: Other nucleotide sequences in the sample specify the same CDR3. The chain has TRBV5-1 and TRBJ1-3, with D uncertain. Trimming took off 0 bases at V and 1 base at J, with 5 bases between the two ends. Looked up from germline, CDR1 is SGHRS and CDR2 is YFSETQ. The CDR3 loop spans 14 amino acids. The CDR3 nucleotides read TGCGCCAGCAGCTTGGCTGGGTCTGGAAACACCATATATTTT. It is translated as CASSLAGSGNTIYF.

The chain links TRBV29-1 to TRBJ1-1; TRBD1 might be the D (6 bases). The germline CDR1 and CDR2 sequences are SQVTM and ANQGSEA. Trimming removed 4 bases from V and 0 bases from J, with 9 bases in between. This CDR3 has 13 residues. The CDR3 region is CSVGQVMNTEAFF. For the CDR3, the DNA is TGCAGCGTTGGACAGGTGATGAACACTGAAGCTTTCTTT.

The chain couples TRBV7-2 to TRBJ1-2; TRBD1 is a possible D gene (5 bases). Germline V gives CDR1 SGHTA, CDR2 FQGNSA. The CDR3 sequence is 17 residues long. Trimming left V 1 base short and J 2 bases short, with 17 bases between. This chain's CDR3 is CASSLVPGGRRNYGYTF. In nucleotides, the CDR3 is TGTGCCAGCAGCTTAGTTCCGGGGGGAAGGAGGAACTATGGCTACACCTTC.